One and the same sample provided the 17 T cell receptor beta chains below, sequenced in a study of T cells after somatic rescue of genetic block. Profiled with immunoSEQ multiplex PCR; TCRdb holds only in-frame clones, not every one. Found here are about 120,000 clones, around nine tenths of them singletons; the top ten hold 1.4% to 1.5%. Material for sequencing was peripheral blood mononuclear cells (PBMCs). These receptors were collected from a woman aged 18-29 years.

The chain has TRBV11-2 and TRBJ2-2, with D perhaps given as TRBD1 or TRBD2 (6 bases each). The CDR3 has 17 residues. Trimming took 6 bases from V and 4 from J, leaving 21 bases between them. CDR1 and CDR2 (germline): SGHAT, FQNNGV. CDR3 sequence (DNA): TGTGCCAGCAGTCCCTTGGGTTGGGGGGCAGGCACCGGGGAGCTGTTTTTT. Translation gives CASSPLGWGAGTGELFF.

This clone was found a few times. The chain joins TRBV7-9 to TRBJ1-1, with a tentative D call TRBD1 (6 bases). V lost 5 bases and J lost 6, with 19 bases in between. CDR1 is SEHNR, CDR2 FQNEAQ, per germline (reference sequence). The CDR3 loop spans 15 amino acids. CDR3 sequence (DNA): TGTGCCAGCAGCCTAATACCCGCGACAGGCTCTGAAGCTTTCTTT. Translated, it gives CASSLIPATGSEAFF.

The table lists this clone with a few counts. The rearrangement joins TRBV9 to TRBJ1-6; 10 bases agree with TRBD1. The CDR3 contains 14 residues. Germline V gene lookup returns CDR1 SGDLS and CDR2 YYNGEE. Germline trimming cut 4 bases from V and 8 bases from J; bases unmatched to any gene: 3. DNA of the CDR3: TGTGCCAGCAGCACCGGGACAGGGGATTCACCCCTCCACTTT. Its protein product is CASSTGTGDSPLHF.

The chain links TRBV4-2 to TRBJ2-2, with 12 nucleotides matching TRBD2. The CDR3 is 18 residues long. The junction had 11 bases not matched to a gene; V was cut back by 4 bases and J by 5 bases. The germline V gene has CDR1 LGHNA and CDR2 YNFKEQ. CDR3 in amino acids: CASSPVASGGGVTGELFF. The CDR3 nucleotides read TGTGCCAGCAGCCCCGTAGCTAGCGGGGGGGGTGTAACCGGGGAGCTGTTTTTT.

The rearrangement joins TRBV5-6 to TRBJ2-3, with D hard to call. Trimming stripped 1 base from V and 2 bases from J, with 8 bases between. The length of the CDR3 is 14 residues. Germline V lookup: CDR1 SGHDT, CDR2 YYEEEE. CDR3 sequence reads: CASSLSLDTDTQYF. In DNA, the CDR3 is TGTGCCAGCAGCTTGAGTCTCGACACAGATACGCAGTATTTT.

This chain connects TRBV11-3 to TRBJ1-1, with TRBD1 matching 8 bases. The germline CDR1 and CDR2 sequences are SGHNT and YENEEA. The CDR3 extends over 14 amino acids. V was pared by 4 bases and J by 2 bases, with 3 bases of the junction left unmatched. The CDR3 is CASSSRGLNTEAFF. As DNA, the CDR3 is TGTGCCAGCAGCTCCAGGGGGCTTAACACTGAAGCTTTCTTT.

V gene TRBV7-2 combines with J gene TRBJ2-5; D remains unclear. The V end was cut by 1 base, the J end by 7 bases, with 13 bases between. The length of the CDR3 is 14 residues. Germline V gene lookup returns CDR1 SGHTA and CDR2 FQGNSA. CDR3 bases: TGTGCCAGCAGCTTAGAAGTGGGAAGAGGGACCCAGTACTTC. Amino acid sequence: CASSLEVGRGTQYF.

The chain carries TRBV6-4 and TRBJ1-2; TRBD1 matches at 7 bases. The CDR3 is 13 amino acids. J was trimmed by 4 bases and V by 6 bases; bases with no gene match: 5. The germline gives CDR1 MRHNA, CDR2 SNTAGT. Here the CDR3 reads CASRVDRVYGYTF. In nucleotides, the CDR3 is TGTGCCAGCAGGGTTGACAGGGTCTATGGCTACACCTTC.

This rearrangement joins TRBV6-5 to TRBJ1-6, with 8 positions matching TRBD1. This CDR3 spans 15 amino acids. Germline CDR1 is MNHEY and CDR2 is SVGAGI. V lost 4 bases, J lost 8 bases, and 7 bases stayed unmatched. CDR3 residues: CASSSTGTGDSPLHF. Here the CDR3 DNA reads TGTGCCAGCAGTTCTACAGGGACAGGCGATTCACCCCTCCACTTT.

This sequence joins TRBV5-1 and TRBJ1-1; 7 bases line up with TRBD1. Germline lookup yields CDR1 SGHRS and CDR2 YFSETQ. The ends lost 3 bases at V and 4 bases at J; junction bases unmatched: 12. This CDR3 has 16 residues. The CDR3: CASSWVWRGQGTEAFF. DNA for the CDR3: TGCGCCAGCAGCTGGGTCTGGAGGGGGCAAGGCACTGAAGCTTTCTTT.

CDR3 in DNA: TGTGCCATCAGTGAGTCGCAAACGGGGGAGCAGTACTTC. Protein product: CAISESQTGEQYF. The chain links TRBV10-3 to TRBJ2-7; D may be TRBD2 (5 bases). V dropped 0 bases and J dropped 7 bases, with 10 bases sitting between them. CDR1 ENHRY and CDR2 SYGVKD come from the germline V gene. The CDR3 runs to 13 residues.

V gene TRBV6-5 combines with J gene TRBJ2-2, with 12 bases fitting TRBD1. The V segment lost 3 bases and the J segment 7 bases; nucleotides outside the gene matches: 3. The CDR3 contains 15 residues. CDR1 and CDR2 (germline): MNHEY, SVGAGI. The CDR3 bases are TGTGCCAGCAGTTATGGGACAGGGGGCAACGGGGAGCTGTTTTTT. Translated: CASSYGTGGNGELFF.

The chain recombines TRBV30 with TRBJ1-1; possibly TRBD1 for D (5 bases). Germline CDR1 reads GTSNPN; CDR2 reads SVGIG (reference sequence). The V and J ends lost 0 bases and 4 bases respectively, with 15 bases between them. The CDR3 sequence is 15 residues long. In DNA, the CDR3 is TGTGCCTGGAGTGTAGGGGCGACAACGGGCACTGAAGCTTTCTTT. Protein: CAWSVGATTGTEAFF.

This chain's CDR3 is CAILDSSSYNEQFF. In nucleotides, the CDR3 is TGTGCCATCTTGGACTCCTCGAGCTACAATGAGCAGTTCTTC. This chain connects TRBV10-3 to TRBJ2-1; the D gene is possibly TRBD2 (5 bases). V was cut by 8 bases and J by 3 bases, with 14 bases left in between. The V gene's germline CDR1 is ENHRY and CDR2 SYGVKD. CDR3 length: 14 amino acids.

The rearrangement joins TRBV5-6 to TRBJ1-5, with D possibly being TRBD1 (5 bases). Germline V gives CDR1 SGHDT, CDR2 YYEEEE. The ends were cut back, 4 bases at V and 7 bases at J, with 15 bases in the middle. There are 14 residues in the CDR3. The CDR3 bases are TGTGCCAGCAGCGTTGCAACAAGGGACCAGCCCCAGCATTTT. Its translation is CASSVATRDQPQHF.

The chain has TRBV4-1 and TRBJ2-1; 7 bases fit TRBD2. Germline loops: CDR1 MGHRA, CDR2 YSYEKL. V gave up 1 base and J gave up 7 bases; unmatched junction bases: 4. The CDR3 spans 14 residues. Here the CDR3 DNA reads TGCGCCAGCAGCCAAGGGGGGGGTCAAAATGAGCAGTTCTTC. It encodes CASSQGGGQNEQFF.

The chain couples TRBV27 to TRBJ2-1; unclear D gene. V was pared by 6 bases and J by 5 bases, with 20 bases between. The CDR3 is 16 amino acids. Germline values: CDR1 MNHEY, CDR2 SMNVEV (reference sequence). CDR3 loop: CASRPQQVRPDNEQFF. CDR3 coding DNA: TGTGCCAGCAGACCACAGCAGGTTCGTCCCGACAATGAGCAGTTCTTC.